The present TCR beta chain was sequenced within a study of blood T cell repertoires in COVID-19. Across the whole study: COVID-19 samples, acute and convalescent, were from the United States, Italy and Spain. The analysed material was cDNA or gDNA that came from T cells, B-cell-depleted T cells, or PBMCs.

In the authors' workflow: Amplification with reference gene primers provided the estimates of nucleated cell counts. The table came from immunoSEQ multiplex PCR; TCRdb's copy has only in-frame clones and leaves some out. Clone size and V and J calls were adopted from that table, with D and trimming inferred from the DNA. The table includes 280,000 or so clones, roughly 85% detected once. V was trimmed by 6 bases and J by 9 bases, leaving 12 bases between them. Germline CDR1 reads LGHDT; CDR2 reads YNNKEL (reference sequence). CDR3 length: 12 residues. Sequencing used peripheral blood. This rearrangement joins TRBV3-1 (or the pseudogene TRBV3-2) to TRBJ1-3, with D possibly being TRBD1 (6 bases). This sequence originates from a human donor in a cohort sampled during active COVID-19. The CDR3 DNA reads as TGTGCCAGCAGTCGCAAAGGGGGCACCATATATTTT. Its translation is CASSRKGGTIYF.